These 8 T cell receptor beta chains were sequenced from one sample in a study of T cell responses to AZD1222 COVID-19 vaccine. Here immunoSEQ multiplex PCR was the method, and the copy in TCRdb shows in-frame clones only, minus some. The repertoire holds approximately 120,000 clones, with approximately 86% as singletons. The sample was peripheral blood, taken on day 0 of MenACWY control vaccination. Every receptor here comes from an adult in good health.

This chain uses TRBV24-1 with TRBJ2-1, with D uncertain. The V gene's germline CDR1 is KGHDR and CDR2 SFDVKD. The CDR3 loop spans 15 amino acids. Trimming left V 1 base short and J 3 bases short, with 9 bases between. CDR3 in amino acids: CATSDFKGIYNEQFF. The CDR3 DNA is TGTGCCACCAGTGATTTCAAGGGAATCTACAATGAGCAGTTCTTC.

This sequence joins TRBV9 and TRBJ2-2; 7 nucleotides agree with TRBD2. Germline CDR1 reads SGDLS; CDR2 reads YYNGEE. The trim removed 4 bases at V and 2 bases at J, leaving 8 bases unmatched. The CDR3 loop spans 16 amino acids. The CDR3 DNA reads as TGTGCCAGCAGCCGAGACCCGGGACTAAACACCGGGGAGCTGTTTTTT. This sequence encodes CASSRDPGLNTGELFF.

The rearrangement links TRBV11-2 to TRBJ1-2; no definite D call. The ends were cut back, 2 bases at V and 4 bases at J, with 8 bases in the middle. The CDR3 consists of 13 residues. CDR1 is SGHAT, CDR2 FQNNGV, per germline. CDR3 sequence (DNA): TGTGCCAGCAGCTTACCAGGCCCCTATGGCTACACCTTC. It specifies CASSLPGPYGYTF.

This clone showed up just once. The V and J genes are TRBV3-1 (or the pseudogene TRBV3-2) and TRBJ1-2; 7 nucleotides match TRBD1. The CDR3 has 14 residues. Germline CDR1 LGHDT, CDR2 YNNKEL (reference sequence). J gave up 2 bases and V 2 bases, and 2 bases lay outside the gene matches. The CDR3 is CASSQLDRNYGYTF. DNA of the CDR3: TGTGCCAGCAGCCAACTGGACAGGAACTATGGCTACACCTTC.

The V call is TRBV5-4, the J call TRBJ1-1, with a tentative D call TRBD1 (6 bases). The V end lost 4 bases, the J end lost 4 bases, and 17 bases lay between the germline ends. The CDR3 totals 15 residues. CDR1 is SGHNT, CDR2 YYREEE, per germline (reference sequence). CDR3 loop: CASSGWGARGTEAFF. The CDR3 coding sequence is TGTGCCAGCAGCGGGTGGGGGGCGCGGGGCACTGAAGCTTTCTTT.

This rearrangement joins TRBV19 to TRBJ1-6; D is unresolved. The CDR3 extends over 12 amino acids. V was pared by 3 bases and J by 6 bases, with 3 bases between. The germline V gene has CDR1 LNHDA and CDR2 SQIVND (reference sequence). This CDR3 reads CASSMVNSPLHF. For the CDR3, the DNA is TGTGCCAGTAGTATGGTTAATTCACCCCTCCACTTT. Variable domain in full (rest from reference TRBV19 and TRBJ1-6): DGGITQSPKYLFRKEGQNVTLSCEQNLNHDAMYWYRQDPGQGLRLIYYSQIVNDFQKGDIAEGYSVSREKKESFPLTVTSAQKNPTAFYLCASSMVNSPLHFGNGTRLTVT.

This sequence joins TRBV4-3 and TRBJ2-3, with TRBD1 matching over 7 bases. Germline V lookup: CDR1 LGHNA, CDR2 YSLEER. The length of the CDR3 is 15 residues. The trim removed 4 bases at V and 1 base at J, leaving 5 bases unmatched. CDR3: CASSPRGLGTDTQYF. The CDR3 region has the DNA TGCGCCAGCAGCCCTAGGGGGCTCGGCACAGATACGCAGTATTTT.

V and J are TRBV7-6 and TRBJ1-1; 8 bases line up with TRBD1. V shed 5 bases and J 5 bases; nucleotides not matched to a gene: 13. The CDR3 is 16 residues long. CDR1 SGHVS and CDR2 FNYEAQ come from the germline V gene. CDR3 sequence reads: CASSQGQGGVGTEAFF. CDR3 in DNA: TGTGCCAGCAGCCAAGGACAGGGCGGGGTTGGGACTGAAGCTTTCTTT.